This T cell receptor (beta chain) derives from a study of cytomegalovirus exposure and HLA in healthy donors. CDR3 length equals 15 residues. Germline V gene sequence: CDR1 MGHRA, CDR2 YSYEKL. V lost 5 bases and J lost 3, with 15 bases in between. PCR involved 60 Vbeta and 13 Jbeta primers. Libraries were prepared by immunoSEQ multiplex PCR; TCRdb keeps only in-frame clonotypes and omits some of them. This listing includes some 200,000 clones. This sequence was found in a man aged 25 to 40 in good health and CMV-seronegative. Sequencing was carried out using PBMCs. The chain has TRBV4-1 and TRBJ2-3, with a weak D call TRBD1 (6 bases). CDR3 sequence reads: CASSNGQGKTDTQYF. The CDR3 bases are TGCGCCAGCAGCAACGGGCAGGGGAAGACAGATACGCAGTATTTT.